The following is a T cell receptor beta chain sequence with its context. This record comes from a study of regulatory T cells in long-lasting Graves disease. Time point defined: newly diagnosed GD, antithyroid drugs for less than 3 months. Construction of the TCR library relied on RNA isolated from PBMCs. Library construction for TCR beta used iRepertoire HTBI primers and Arm-PCR of CDR3 regions. TCRdb used MiXCR to reprocess the multiplex PCR reads, holding one entry per CDR3 protein. The table has approximately 470,000 distinct CDR3 sequences, around 15% seen once; the top ten hold over 9%. The junction had 6 bases not matched to a gene; V was cut back by 4 bases and J by 0 bases. The CDR3 has 17 residues. The germline CDR1 and CDR2 sequences are KGHSH and LQKENI. The same sample was also studied in work on T cells in Graves' hyperthyroidism and ophthalmopathy.

The source of this sequence is a man between 40 and 49 years old with Graves disease. The starting material was peripheral blood mononuclear cells (PBMCs), obtained at new diagnosis, from a patient treated with antithyroid drugs. The V gene is TRBV18, the J gene TRBJ2-6; 7 nucleotides line up with TRBD1. CDR3 DNA sequence: TGTGCCAGCTCACGGGACAGCCCCGGCTCTGGGGCCAACGTCCTGACTTTC. As protein: CASSRDSPGSGANVLTF.